This T cell receptor beta chain emerged from a study of blood T cell repertoires in COVID-19 (dated by TCRdb to about 2020). About the study as a whole: Samples covering the acute and convalescent phases of COVID-19 were provided by collaborators in the United States, Italy and Spain. Nearly every sample came with metadata listing a de-identified subject ID, COVID-19 status, age in years and sex. The repertoires were released in a freely available public database meant as a resource for research on the immune response to SARS-CoV-2. The prospective study material was composed of cDNA or gDNA derived from T cells, B-cell-depleted T cells, or PBMCs. Where available, HLA class I and class II types were obtained from metadata supplied by the sample provider rather than from assay-based typing. Samples came from the ongoing ImmuneRACE study (first 160 participants) plus 1,254 subjects from 6 global collaborators. The dataset comprised deeply sampled blood TCRbeta repertoires from subjects exposed to, actively infected with, or recovered from COVID-19. Study-wide conclusions, independent of this receptor: The quantity of clinical and demographic metadata differed by source and by participant and was supplied without curation.

The immunoSEQ Assay, a bias-controlled multiplex PCR, was used to amplify TCRbeta CDR3 regions from genomic DNA. The authors' analysis ran thus. The number of nucleated cells in each sample was estimated from the amplification of reference gene primers within the assay. Sequence reads were collapsed and filtered to measure the absolute abundance of every unique TCRbeta CDR3 rearrangement. For each sample, productive Simpson clonality was calculated by taking the square root of Simpson's diversity index across productive rearrangements. TCRdb's version of the immuneACCESS table is confined to in-frame rearrangements and falls short of the full clone set. An unresolved V gene accounts for under half of the shortfall where checked; the remainder is of unknown origin. V and J calls and clone size are those listed in that table; D and trimming were worked out from the DNA. The sample yields over 60,000 clones; roughly 80% were counted once. Over 15% of the sample lies in the top ten.

Clipping removes 5 bases from V and 2 bases from J, with 15 as the unmatched junction base count. CDR1 and CDR2, per the germline V gene (reference sequence), are MNHNY and SVGAGI. The CDR3 runs 17 amino acids, cysteine and phenylalanine included. Only the CDR3 region is kept as DNA, spanning 51 bases read in frame from base 1. Remarks on this clone: Its antigen target is currently unknown. Base-call qualities are not available, and no considerably larger clone is one nucleotide away.

Each collaborating institution followed its own protocols to collect whole blood in K2EDTA tubes. For TCRbeta analysis, collaborators shipped samples as frozen whole blood, isolated PBMCs, or DNA extracted from either of those sample types. The V and J segments used are TRBV6-6 and TRBJ2-7; 7 bases in between match TRBD2. The TCR was taken from a human donor in a cohort sampled during active COVID-19. The sequenced sample was peripheral blood. The sequenced DNA is TGTGCCAGCAGTCCCTGGGTTGGAGCGGGGCGGACCTACGAGCAGTACTTC. This is translated as CASSPWVGAGRTYEQYF.